Sequencing of this T cell receptor beta chain was carried out in a study of CXCR3-negative and CXCR3-positive naive CD8 T cells. The overall study: About 150 million TRB reads in total, about 1.5 +/- 0.3 million per library.

Findings and limits, study-wide: CXCR3-positive naive cells carried more hydrophobic TRB CDR3s than CXCR3-negative ones.

In regard to this clonotype: As yet, its antigen is unknown.

Germline V gene data show CDR1 as MNHEY and CDR2 as SVGAGI. This CDR3 comprises 18 residues. 5' RACE that incorporated UMI labels was used to prepare the TRB cDNA libraries. Following a re-call of the 5' RACE reads, TCRdb has one entry per CDR3 protein and lacks DNA. The listing contains around 88,000 distinct CDR3 sequences. Input material: naive CXCR3+ CD8+ T cells from blood. Regarding subset: CD45RO-CCR7+CD27+CD95- naive CD8+ T cells expressing CXCR3 (TNR3+). The chain is built from TRBV6-5 and TRBJ2-2; TCRdb designates TRBD1, a call that cannot be tested without DNA. The sequence came from a human donor in good health. Some clones in this sample may be carry-over from other donors' samples. The CDR3 here is CASSYQIGTVTNTGELFF.